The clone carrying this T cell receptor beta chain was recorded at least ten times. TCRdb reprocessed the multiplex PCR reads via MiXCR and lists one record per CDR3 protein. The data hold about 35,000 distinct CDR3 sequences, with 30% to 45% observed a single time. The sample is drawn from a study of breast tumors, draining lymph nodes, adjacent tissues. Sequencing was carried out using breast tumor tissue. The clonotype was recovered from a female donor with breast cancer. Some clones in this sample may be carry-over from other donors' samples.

CDR3 protein: CSAINPGTSPYEQYF. The CDR3 region has the DNA TGCAGTGCTATCAACCCCGGGACTAGTCCCTACGAGCAGTACTTC. This sequence joins TRBV20-1 and TRBJ2-7, with 8 bases aligning to TRBD2. Germline CDR1 and CDR2: DFQATT and SNEGSKA (reference sequence). The CDR3 spans 15 residues. The junction had 10 bases not matched to a gene; V was cut back by 4 bases and J by 2 bases.